The source of this T cell receptor (beta chain) is a study of OX40 agonist ivuxolimab in advanced cancers. Turning to the overall study: Ivuxolimab was an agonistic, fully human IgG2 monoclonal antibody directed against OX40 (CD134), a costimulatory receptor. In the dose-escalation cohort, around 80% of patients were male, and the mean age was roughly 60 years with a range of roughly 20 to 85. Prior anti-PD-1, anti-PD-L1 or anti-CTLA-4 therapy was permitted, and approximately 42% of dose-escalation patients had received checkpoint inhibitors. Of the roughly 50 dose-escalation patients, hepatocellular carcinoma was present in roughly 19, melanoma in approximately 15, renal cell carcinoma in 9 and head and neck cancer in 9. Partial responses were achieved by three dose-escalation patients, of whom one had hepatocellular carcinoma and two had cutaneous melanoma. Intravenous ivuxolimab was administered to patients every 2 weeks at six dose levels: 0.01, 0.1, 0.3, 1.5, 3 and 10 mg/kg. The point of sequencing TCRbeta in the periphery was to test whether ivuxolimab changed TCR sequence diversity and drove clonal T-cell expansion. The monotherapy dose-escalation portion (N ≈ 50 patients) of the phase I ivuxolimab trial is reported in the paper. Results and caveats for the whole study, not just this receptor: Low levels of normalized T-cell clonal expansion were also seen in some patients who did not respond. At doses of 0.1 to 3.0 mg/kg, clonal expansion of both CD4+ and CD8+ T cells in blood was seen between baseline and week 6. In partial responders in the 0.1-3.0 mg/kg groups, normalized peripheral clonal expansion was found to be among the lowest, especially among CD8+ T cells. The antigen specificity of the clonally expanded peripheral T cells was not determined. On average, CD8+ T cells showed more expanded clones than CD4+ T cells after ivuxolimab.

For sequencing of the TCRbeta CDR3 region, genomic DNA was extracted from the sorted cells. The immunoSEQ Assay was used for sequencing of TCRbeta CDR3 regions. In TCRdb, the immuneACCESS table is reduced to in-frame sequences with V and J assigned. These tables do not hold every clone; where another copy was compared, an unresolved V gene accounts for under half, and the others remain unexplained. The sample profile shows 45,000 to 50,000 clones; about 88% of them were found once. The top ten clones comprise 1.9% of the sample. The trial excluded patients who had a history of autoimmune disease or who were on systemic immunosuppression. Peripheral blood for TCR sequencing was collected from all dose cohorts at baseline, on cycle 4 day 1, and on cycle 7 day 1. The samples were drawn from a first-in-human, open-label, multicenter phase I dose-escalation trial of ivuxolimab. The trial enrolled adults with locally advanced or metastatic head and neck squamous cell, hepatocellular, melanoma or renal cell carcinoma. Before TCR sequencing, CD4+ T cells and CD8+ T cells were sorted from peripheral blood as separate populations.

On this clone itself: Its target antigen remains unknown. No much larger clone exists at a distance of one base, and base qualities are not known.

Its CDR3 holds 14 amino acids, cysteine through phenylalanine. CDR3 DNA only is kept here, 42 bases in frame from base 1. The germline V gene sets CDR1 to LGHNT and CDR2 to FRNRAP. Relative to germline, V is 2 bases shorter and J is 5 bases shorter, with 11 bases between their ends. The receptor was derived from an adult with an advanced solid tumor such as melanoma, head and neck, liver or kidney cancer. The sample here was CD4+ or CD8+ T cells sorted from blood, taken in a trial of the OX40 agonist ivuxolimab. Recombination linked TRBV12-5 to TRBJ2-3; no D gene can be assigned with confidence. CDR3 sequence: CASGLTLQQDTQYF. The sequenced DNA is TGTGCTAGTGGTTTGACCTTGCAACAAGATACGCAGTATTTT.